Presented here are 3 T cell receptor beta chains from one specimen sequenced in a study of cytomegalovirus exposure and HLA in healthy donors. Data came from immunoSEQ multiplex PCR; TCRdb stores just in-frame clones and leaves some out. The repertoire consists of 71,000 or so clones, with 94% occurring once and the leading ten covering roughly 2%. The sequencing input was PBMCs. The receptors come from a woman between 18 and 29 years old in good health and CMV-seronegative.

The genes are TRBV30 and TRBJ1-2; 7 bases map to TRBD1. The CDR3 loop spans 13 amino acids. J was trimmed by 7 bases and V by 1 base; bases with no gene match: 6. Germline V gene lookup returns CDR1 GTSNPN and CDR2 SVGIG (reference sequence). DNA for the CDR3: TGTGCCTGGAGTGGACAGGGAGGACTTGGCTACACCTTC. Amino acids: CAWSGQGGLGYTF.

The V gene is TRBV5-6, the J gene TRBJ2-5; TRBD2 might be the D (6 bases). Deletions cut 2 bases from V and 5 bases from J, with 19 bases between. The CDR3 length is 16 residues. CDR1 SGHDT and CDR2 YYEEEE come from the germline V gene. CDR3 sequence (DNA): TGTGCCAGCAGCTTATCATCGGGACTTTGGTGGGAGACCCAGTACTTC. Encoded protein: CASSLSSGLWWETQYF.

The chain combines TRBV10-1 with TRBJ1-4, with unresolved D. There are 14 residues in the CDR3. V was cut by 1 base and J by 3 bases, with 6 bases left in between. CDR1 WNHNN and CDR2 SYGVQD come from the germline V gene (reference sequence). The CDR3 coding sequence is TGCGCCAGCAGTGAGTGGCAGTCTAATGAAAAACTGTTTTTT. It translates to CASSEWQSNEKLFF.